One and the same sample provided the 2 T cell receptor beta chains below, sequenced in a study of early T cells in non-severe SARS-CoV-2 infection. TCRdb fed the 5' RACE reads into MiXCR, producing one record per CDR3 protein. There are fewer than 80,000 distinct CDR3 sequences in the sample; over 9% occur only once, and around 12% lies in the top ten. Sequenced material: whole blood, taken at baseline. The origin of the receptors is an adult who was a healthcare worker with PCR-confirmed SARS-CoV-2 infection or an uninfected control (not recorded which).

This clonotype was observed a handful of times. This chain joins TRBV6-1 and TRBJ2-4; weak D call: TRBD2 (7 bases). V shed 2 bases and J shed 2 bases, with 25 bases lying between them. This CDR3 is 20 amino acids long. Germline V gives CDR1 MNHNS, CDR2 SASEGT. This chain's CDR3 is CASSELLSPRAGATKNIQYF. Written as DNA, the CDR3 is TGTGCCAGCAGTGAATTGTTGTCACCTAGGGCGGGGGCAACCAAAAACATTCAGTACTTC.

This rearrangement joins TRBV19 to TRBJ1-5, with D hard to call. Germline values: CDR1 LNHDA, CDR2 SQIVND (reference sequence). The CDR3 has 11 residues. The germline V and J ends were trimmed by 3 bases and 9 bases, with 6 bases remaining between them. CDR3 sequence: CASSITGPQHF. The CDR3 coding sequence is TGTGCCAGTAGTATTACGGGGCCCCAGCATTTT. Filled out from reference TRBV19 and TRBJ1-5, the complete variable domain reads DGGITQSPKYLFRKEGQNVTLSCEQNLNHDAMYWYRQDPGQGLRLIYYSQIVNDFQKGDIAEGYSVSREKKESFPLTVTSAQKNPTAFYLCASSITGPQHFGDGTRLSIL.